The rows below give T cell receptor beta chains drawn from one sample of a study of long-term antiretroviral therapy in people with HIV. Generated by immunoSEQ multiplex PCR, the TCRdb table keeps only in-frame clones and is missing some. The table includes some 36,000 clones, 70% to 90% detected once. The sequencing used unsorted PBMCs, collected 2.8 years before starting antiretroviral therapy. The receptors derive from a woman in her 30s with HIV. Each CDR3 is given with its conserved first and last residue. D genes are given only for firm matches. Only some rows state a clone size, as once, few, many or a class for expanded clones.

>NA|TRBJ1-2|TRBV7-2|TRBD1
CASSLDRGPYGYTF
TGTGCCAGCAGCTTGGACAGGGGGCCGTATGGCTACACCTTC
>NA|TRBJ1-1|TRBV7-9|TRBD1
CASSDGQGATEAFF
TGTGCCAGCAGCGACGGACAGGGGGCCACTGAAGCTTTCTTT
>NA|TRBJ2-5|TRBV11-2|NA
CASSLGSLRTQETQYF
TGTGCCAGCAGCTTAGGTAGTTTGCGGACCCAAGAGACCCAGTACTTC
>NA|TRBJ2-5|TRBV15|NA
CATSRVSDQETQYF
TGTGCCACCAGCAGAGTATCCGACCAAGAGACCCAGTACTTC
>NA|TRBJ2-3|TRBV19|TRBD2
CASSPRGGAKTDTQYF
TGTGCCAGTAGTCCGCGCGGGGGGGCCAAGACAGATACGCAGTATTTT
>NA|TRBJ1-2|TRBV12-5|NA
CASEGYTF
TGTGCTAGTGAGGGCTACACCTTC
>NA|TRBJ1-1|TRBV29-1|NA
CSATEAFF
TGCAGCGCCACAGAAGCTTTCTTT
>few|TRBJ2-1|TRBV7-3|TRBD2
CASSYLPSGGNNEQFF
TGTGCCAGCAGCTACCTCCCTAGCGGGGGCAACAATGAGCAGTTCTTC
>NA|TRBJ1-1|TRBV18|NA
CASSEAANTEAFF
TGTGCCAGCTCAGAGGCGGCGAACACTGAAGCTTTCTTT
>NA|TRBJ1-1|TRBV11-2|NA
CASSTKQGHTEAFF
TGTGCCAGCAGCACAAAACAGGGCCACACTGAAGCTTTCTTT
>NA|TRBJ1-6|TRBV4-1|NA
CASSPPRGFHNSPLHF
TGCGCCAGCAGCCCCCCGAGGGGATTTCATAATTCACCCCTCCACTTT
>few|TRBJ1-2|TRBV14|NA
CASSRDVLSYGYTF
TGTGCCAGCAGCCGGGACGTACTGTCCTATGGCTACACCTTC
>NA|TRBJ2-1|TRBV9|NA
CASSVARQGNYNEQFF
TGTGCCAGCAGCGTGGCTCGGCAGGGGAACTACAATGAGCAGTTCTTC
>NA|TRBJ1-3|TRBV6-5|NA
CASRLTDFSGNTIYF
TGTGCCAGCAGGTTGACAGACTTCTCTGGAAACACCATATATTTT
>few|TRBJ1-6|TRBV7-9|TRBD1
CASSLWTGGYSPLHF
TGTGCCAGCAGCTTATGGACAGGGGGCTACTCACCCCTCCACTTT
>NA|TRBJ2-1|TRBV29-1|NA
CSVALTLFPISNEQFF
TGCAGCGTCGCCCTTACCTTATTTCCCATTTCCAATGAGCAGTTCTTC
>NA|TRBJ2-1|TRBV11-1|NA
CASSQDGYNEQFF
TGTGCCAGCAGCCAGGACGGTTACAATGAGCAGTTCTTC
>NA|TRBJ1-2|TRBV14|TRBD1
CASSQGQRYGYTF
TGTGCCAGCAGCCAGGGACAGAGATATGGCTACACCTTC
>NA|TRBJ2-1|TRBV5-1|TRBD2
CASSLYTSGGNEQFF
TGCGCCAGCAGCTTGTACACTAGCGGGGGAAATGAGCAGTTCTTC
>NA|TRBJ2-6|TRBV5-1|NA
CASSDSSGANVLTF
TGCGCCAGCAGCGATAGCTCTGGGGCCAACGTCCTGACTTTC
>NA|TRBJ1-1|TRBV12-5|NA
CASGFTALRAGNTEAFF
TGTGCTAGTGGTTTCACTGCTTTGAGGGCGGGTAACACTGAAGCTTTCTTT
>NA|TRBJ2-1|TRBV5-1|TRBD1
CASSLTPGQGIYNEQFF
TGCGCCAGCAGCTTAACCCCGGGACAGGGTATCTACAATGAGCAGTTCTTC
>NA|TRBJ2-5|TRBV5-1|NA
CASSWNPPQPQYF
TGCGCCAGCAGCTGGAACCCACCCCAGCCCCAGTACTTC
>once|TRBJ1-5|TRBV2|NA
CASSEVSGDQPQHF
TGTGCCAGCAGTGAAGTATCAGGGGATCAGCCCCAGCATTTT
>few|TRBJ2-2|TRBV7-3|TRBD1
CASSIGTATGELFF
TGTGCCAGCAGCATCGGGACAGCTACCGGGGAGCTGTTTTTT
>NA|TRBJ1-6|TRBV6-1|NA
CASSEQDSPLHF
TGTGCCAGCAGTGAACAGGATTCACCCCTCCACTTT
>NA|TRBJ1-5|TRBV7-6|NA
CASSFRKDQPQHF
TGTGCCAGCAGCTTTCGTAAGGATCAGCCCCAGCATTTT
>NA|TRBJ1-2|TRBV18|NA
CASSSRTDGRGYTF
TGTGCCAGCTCATCACGGACAGACGGTCGTGGCTACACCTTC
>once|TRBJ2-3|TRBV9|NA
CASSVVEGTDTQYF
TGTGCCAGCAGCGTAGTCGAGGGCACAGATACGCAGTATTTT
>NA|TRBJ2-6|TRBV25-1|NA
CASSPQGRAGANVLTF
TGTGCCAGCAGTCCACAGGGTAGGGCTGGGGCCAACGTCCTGACTTTC
>NA|TRBJ1-2|TRBV5-1|NA
CASSPPGADNYGYTF
TGCGCCAGCAGCCCGCCTGGGGCAGATAACTATGGCTACACCTTC
>NA|TRBJ1-1|TRBV29-1|NA
CSGGFGTEAFF
TGCAGCGGGGGTTTTGGCACTGAAGCTTTCTTT
>NA|TRBJ2-1|TRBV30|NA
CAWSGQNRELEQFF
TGTGCCTGGAGTGGACAAAACAGGGAACTTGAGCAGTTCTTC
>NA|TRBJ2-2|TRBV2|TRBD2
CASRGGANTGELFF
TGTGCCAGCAGGGGGGGGGCGAACACCGGGGAGCTGTTTTTT
>NA|TRBJ2-1|TRBV6-5|NA
CASSKTGGAYNEQFF
TGTGCCAGCAGCAAAACAGGGGGGGCCTACAATGAGCAGTTCTTC
>NA|TRBJ1-4|TRBV4-1|NA
CASSPIRQVNEKLFF
TGCGCCAGCAGCCCGATAAGACAGGTTAATGAAAAACTGTTTTTT
>NA|TRBJ1-1|TRBV11-1|NA
CASSLQGSDTEAFF
TGTGCCAGCAGCTTGCAGGGGTCGGACACTGAAGCTTTCTTT
>NA|TRBJ2-1|TRBV5-4|NA
CASSYASVYNEQFF
TGTGCCAGCAGCTATGCCTCTGTTTACAATGAGCAGTTCTTC
>NA|TRBJ1-5|TRBV19|NA
CASSTQGYSNQPQHF
TGTGCCAGTAGTACTCAGGGCTATAGCAATCAGCCCCAGCATTTT
>NA|TRBJ1-1|TRBV6-6|NA
CASSLGENTEAFF
TGTGCCAGCAGTTTGGGGGAGAACACTGAAGCTTTCTTT
>NA|TRBJ1-1|TRBV5-1|NA
CASSLEWDTEAFF
TGCGCCAGCAGCTTGGAATGGGACACTGAAGCTTTCTTT